A selection of T cell receptor beta chains follows, all from one sample in a study of cytomegalovirus exposure and HLA in healthy donors. The table came from immunoSEQ multiplex PCR; TCRdb's copy has only in-frame clones and leaves some out. Found here are roughly 180,000 clones, about four fifths of them singletons; the top ten hold more than 4%. Sample: PBMCs. These receptors were collected from a girl between 5 and 17 years old in good health and CMV-seropositive. Each CDR3 is given with its conserved first and last residue. A D gene is named only where the DNA matches it firmly. Clone size, where shown, is once, few, many, or a class for clones that have expanded.

CDR3 protein,CDR3 DNA,clone size,D gene,J gene,V gene
CASSLGWGGAGADTQYF,TGTGCCAGCAGCCTAGGGTGGGGGGGAGCCGGGGCAGATACGCAGTATTTT,NA,TRBD2,TRBJ2-3,TRBV7-3
CASRATGGQGGLAFF,TGTGCCAGCAGGGCCACGGGTGGCCAGGGGGGATTAGCTTTCTTT,NA,TRBD1,TRBJ1-1,TRBV2
CASSLDGASGGTDTQYF,TGTGCCAGCAGCTTAGACGGGGCTAGCGGGGGAACAGATACGCAGTATTTT,NA,TRBD2,TRBJ2-3,TRBV13
CASSLVVKGYGYTF,TGTGCCAGCAGCTTAGTAGTCAAGGGGTATGGCTACACCTTC,NA,NA,TRBJ1-2,TRBV11-2
CASTPWDSQETQYF,TGTGCCAGCACCCCGTGGGACAGTCAAGAGACCCAGTACTTC,NA,TRBD1,TRBJ2-5,TRBV11-3
CASSGAGNYGYTF,TGTGCCAGCAGTGGAGCCGGGAACTATGGCTACACCTTC,NA,NA,TRBJ1-2,TRBV6-1
CASSYPGQEGTQYF,TGTGCCAGCAGTTACCCCGGACAGGAGGGGACCCAGTACTTC,NA,NA,TRBJ2-5,TRBV6-5
CASSSRQFANTGELFF,TGTGCCAGCAGTTCGAGACAGTTCGCGAACACCGGGGAGCTGTTTTTT,NA,NA,TRBJ2-2,TRBV11-3
CASSPTGGGNTIYF,TGTGCCAGTAGTCCAACAGGAGGGGGAAACACCATATATTTT,NA,NA,TRBJ1-3,TRBV19
CASSQESSYEQYF,TGCGCCAGCAGCCAAGAGAGCTCCTACGAGCAGTACTTC,few,NA,TRBJ2-7,TRBV4-1
CASSPELAGGRQQYF,TGCGCCAGCAGCCCCGAGCTAGCGGGGGGGCGCCAGCAGTACTTC,NA,TRBD2,TRBJ2-7,TRBV5-1
CASSSLKIDRNYEQYF,TGTGCCAGCAGCTCCTTAAAGATAGACAGGAACTACGAGCAGTACTTC,NA,NA,TRBJ2-7,TRBV7-2
CASSEGNSYGYTF,TGCGCCAGCAGTGAAGGAAACAGTTATGGCTACACCTTC,NA,NA,TRBJ1-2,TRBV5-1
CASSIGGDPEAFF,TGTGCCAGTAGTATAGGGGGGGATCCTGAAGCTTTCTTT,NA,NA,TRBJ1-1,TRBV19
CASSEGKIWPQHF,TGTGCCAGCAGTGAGGGCAAGATCTGGCCCCAGCATTTT,once,NA,TRBJ1-5,TRBV6-1
CASSDRLGGQETQYF,TGTGCCAGCAGTGACCGCCTAGGGGGCCAAGAGACCCAGTACTTC,few,NA,TRBJ2-5,TRBV25-1
CASSLDLEGYTF,TGTGCCAGCAGCTTAGATTTAGAGGGCTACACCTTC,NA,NA,TRBJ1-2,TRBV5-4
CASSLLPGYEQYF,TGCGCCAGCAGCCTTCTCCCGGGCTACGAGCAGTACTTC,NA,NA,TRBJ2-7,TRBV4-1
CASSDNNYGYTF,TGTGCCAGCAGTGACAATAACTATGGCTACACCTTC,few,NA,TRBJ1-2,TRBV2
CASSKGNGYTF,TGTGCCAGTTCGAAGGGGAATGGCTACACCTTC,NA,NA,TRBJ1-2,TRBV9
CSVTRGHEQYF,TGCAGTGTTACTAGGGGGCACGAGCAGTACTTC,NA,TRBD1,TRBJ2-7,TRBV20-1
CASSSDLRDVEAFF,TGTGCCAGCAGCTCAGACTTGCGGGACGTTGAAGCTTTCTTT,NA,NA,TRBJ1-1,TRBV5-6
CASSWGQGRSTDTQYF,TGCGCCAGCAGCTGGGGACAGGGCCGGAGCACAGATACGCAGTATTTT,NA,TRBD1,TRBJ2-3,TRBV5-1
CATRQAGDTQYF,TGTGCCACCCGACAGGCGGGAGATACGCAGTATTTT,NA,NA,TRBJ2-3,TRBV19
CASSDGRTLRRDEQFF,TGTGCCAGCAGTGACGGAAGGACACTCCGGAGGGATGAGCAGTTCTTC,NA,NA,TRBJ2-1,TRBV2
CASSEVWGTRDTEAFF,TGTGCCAGCAGTGAGGTTTGGGGGACACGGGACACTGAAGCTTTCTTT,NA,NA,TRBJ1-1,TRBV2